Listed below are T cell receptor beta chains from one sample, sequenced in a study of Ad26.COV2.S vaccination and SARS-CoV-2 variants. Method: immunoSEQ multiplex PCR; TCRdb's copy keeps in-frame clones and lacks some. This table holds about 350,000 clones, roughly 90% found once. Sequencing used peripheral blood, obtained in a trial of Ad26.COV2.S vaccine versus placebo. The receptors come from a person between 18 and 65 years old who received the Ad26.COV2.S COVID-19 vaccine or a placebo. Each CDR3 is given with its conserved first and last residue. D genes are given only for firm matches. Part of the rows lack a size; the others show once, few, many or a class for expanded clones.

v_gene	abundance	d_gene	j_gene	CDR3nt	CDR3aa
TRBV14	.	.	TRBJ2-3	TGTGCCAGCAGCCAAGGCCCTCTTCTGAGCACAGATACGCAGTATTTT	CASSQGPLLSTDTQYF
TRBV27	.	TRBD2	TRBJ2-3	TGTGCCAGCAGTTCCCTTAGCGGGAGAGGGGTAGATACGCAGTATTTT	CASSSLSGRGVDTQYF
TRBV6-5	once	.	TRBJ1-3	TGTGCCAGCAGTTATTCGGGAGGAGGAAACACCATATATTTT	CASSYSGGGNTIYF
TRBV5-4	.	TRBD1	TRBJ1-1	TGTGCCAGCAGCTTGGCCAGGGGGGACACTGAAGCTTTCTTT	CASSLARGDTEAFF
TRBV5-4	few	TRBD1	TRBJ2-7	TGTGCCAGCACCCCGGGACAGGACTCCTACGAGCAGTACTTC	CASTPGQDSYEQYF
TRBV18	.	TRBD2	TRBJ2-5	TGTGCCAGCTCACCAGGACTAGCGGGAGTGGTGGTGGAAGAGACCCAGTACTTC	CASSPGLAGVVVEETQYF
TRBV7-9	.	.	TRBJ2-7	TGTGCCAGCAGCCCCAACAGTCACGAGCAGTACTTC	CASSPNSHEQYF
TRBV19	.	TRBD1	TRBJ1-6	TGTGCCAGTAGTCCGGGGACAGGGCCGGGTTCACCCCTCCACTTT	CASSPGTGPGSPLHF
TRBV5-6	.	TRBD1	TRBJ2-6	TGTGCCAGCAGCTTTTTACAGGGGTCAGAGTCTGGGGCCAACGTCCTGACTTTC	CASSFLQGSESGANVLTF
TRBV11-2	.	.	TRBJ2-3	TGTGCCAGCAGCGTACGTCGATCTAGCACAGATACGCAGTATTTT	CASSVRRSSTDTQYF
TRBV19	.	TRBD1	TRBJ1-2	TGTGCCAGTAGCCGGGACAGGGAAAACTATGGCTACACCTTC	CASSRDRENYGYTF
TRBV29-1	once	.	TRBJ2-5	TGCAGCGTTAAGGACAGCCTACAAGAGACCCAGTACTTC	CSVKDSLQETQYF
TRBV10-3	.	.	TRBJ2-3	TGTGCCTCTGGCGGTGGGCAGGGAGGCACAGATACGCAGTATTTT	CASGGGQGGTDTQYF
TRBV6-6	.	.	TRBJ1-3	TGTGCCAGCAGTTACGCGCGGAGAACTGGAAACACCATATATTTT	CASSYARRTGNTIYF
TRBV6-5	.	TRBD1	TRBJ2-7	TGTGCCAGCAGTTTGGCTCGGGCAGGGGGCGCCGAGCAGTACTTC	CASSLARAGGAEQYF
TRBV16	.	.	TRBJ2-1	TGTGCCAGCAGCCAACTGAATGAGCAGTTCTTC	CASSQLNEQFF
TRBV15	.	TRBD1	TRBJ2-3	TGTGCCACCAGCAGAGTGCAGGGGGCAGGCACAGATACGCAGTATTTT	CATSRVQGAGTDTQYF
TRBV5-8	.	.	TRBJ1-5	TGTGCCAGCAGCTCACAGGAGAATCAGCCCCAGCATTTT	CASSSQENQPQHF
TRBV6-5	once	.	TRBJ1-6	TGTGCCAGCAGTTACGGACATTCTGTTAATTCACCCCTCCACTTT	CASSYGHSVNSPLHF
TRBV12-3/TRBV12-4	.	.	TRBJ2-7	TGTGCCAGCAGTTTAGGAGGGGTCGAGCAGTACTTC	CASSLGGVEQYF
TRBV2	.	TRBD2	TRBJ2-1	TGTGCCGACCAACCTCTAGCGGGAGGGCCGGATGAGCAGTTCTTC	CADQPLAGGPDEQFF
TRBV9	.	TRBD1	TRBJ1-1	TGTGCCAGCAGCCCCCGACAGGGAGGTACTGAAGCTTTCTTT	CASSPRQGGTEAFF
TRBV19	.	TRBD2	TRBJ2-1	TGTGCCAGTAGCCGGGGAGCGGGAGTCGTCTACAATGAGCAGTTCTTC	CASSRGAGVVYNEQFF
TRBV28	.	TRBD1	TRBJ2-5	TGTGCCAGCAGGGTTCCGGGACAGGGCCGGGAGACCCAGTACTTC	CASRVPGQGRETQYF
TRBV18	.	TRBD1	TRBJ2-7	TGTGCCAGCTCACCGGGGACAGGGGGTACGTACGAGCAGTACTTC	CASSPGTGGTYEQYF
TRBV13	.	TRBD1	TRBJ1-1	TGTGCCAGCAGCATGGGGCGACAGGGATTTCACACTGAAGCTTTCTTT	CASSMGRQGFHTEAFF
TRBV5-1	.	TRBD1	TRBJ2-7	TGCGCCAGCAGCTTGGTGGGACAGACCTACGAGCAGTACTTC	CASSLVGQTYEQYF
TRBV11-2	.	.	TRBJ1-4	TGTGCCAGCAGCTTAGATGGGGGGACGGGTGAAAAACTGTTTTTT	CASSLDGGTGEKLFF
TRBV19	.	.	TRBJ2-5	TGTGCCAGTAGTCGGGGTAGGGAATGGGAGACCCAGTACTTC	CASSRGREWETQYF
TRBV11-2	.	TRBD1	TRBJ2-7	TGTGCCAGCAGCTCTCAATGGACAGGGGGCGAAGAGCAGTACTTC	CASSSQWTGGEEQYF
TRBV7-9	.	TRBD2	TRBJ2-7	TGTGCCAGCAGCTTAGGGGGACTAGCGGGATACGAGCAGTACTTC	CASSLGGLAGYEQYF
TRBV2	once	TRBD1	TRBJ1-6	TGTGCCAGCAATCACCAGGGGGCCCATAATTCACCCCTCCACTTT	CASNHQGAHNSPLHF
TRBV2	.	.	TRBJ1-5	TGTGCCAGCAAAACCGATAGCAATCAGCCCCAGCATTTT	CASKTDSNQPQHF
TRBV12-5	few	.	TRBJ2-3	TGTGCTAGTGGTTTGTGGAGAGGAGGAGACACAGATACGCAGTATTTT	CASGLWRGGDTDTQYF
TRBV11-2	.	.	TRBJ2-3	TGTGCCAGCAGCTTAGAGGGCCCCTTCTTCACAGATACGCAGTATTTT	CASSLEGPFFTDTQYF
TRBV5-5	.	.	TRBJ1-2	TGTGCCAGCAGCTACGTACAGGTGGGCTATGGCTACACCTTC	CASSYVQVGYGYTF
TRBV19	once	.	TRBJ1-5	TGTGCCAGTAGTATAGCTAAGGATCAGCCCCAGCATTTT	CASSIAKDQPQHF
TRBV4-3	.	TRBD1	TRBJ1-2	TGCGCCAGCAGCCGAGGACAGGGGGGAGCCTATGGCTACACCTTC	CASSRGQGGAYGYTF
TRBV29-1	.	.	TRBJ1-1	TGCAGCGGTAAACGGGGGGGTGGCACTGAAGCTTTCTTT	CSGKRGGGTEAFF
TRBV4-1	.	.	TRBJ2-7	TGCGCCAGCAGCAAACAGGGCCTGGGCTCCTACGAGCAGTACTTC	CASSKQGLGSYEQYF
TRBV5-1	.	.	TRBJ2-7	TGCGCCAGCAGCTTGGGTGGGAGGCCAAACGAGCAGTACTTC	CASSLGGRPNEQYF
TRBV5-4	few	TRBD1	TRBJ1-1	TGTGCCAGCAGCTTGGGGACAGGGGTTGTGTTCACTGAAGCTTTCTTT	CASSLGTGVVFTEAFF
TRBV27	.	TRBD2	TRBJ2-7	TGTGCCAGCAGTCCCCTTTCGGGGGGGTACGAGCAGTACTTC	CASSPLSGGYEQYF
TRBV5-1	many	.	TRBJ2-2	TGCGCCAGCAGCGTGTCGGGGGACAGCACCGGGGAGCTGTTTTTT	CASSVSGDSTGELFF
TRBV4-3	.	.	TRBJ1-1	TGCGCCAGCAGCCAAGAGGGGGGGCCGGGCACTGAAGCTTTCTTT	CASSQEGGPGTEAFF
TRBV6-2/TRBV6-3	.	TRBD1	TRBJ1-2	TGTGCCAGCAGTTACGGGACAGGGGTCTATGGCTACACCTTC	CASSYGTGVYGYTF
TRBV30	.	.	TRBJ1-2	TGTGCCTGGAGGTCCAGGGATAGGGTACTTAACTATGGCTACACCTTC	CAWRSRDRVLNYGYTF
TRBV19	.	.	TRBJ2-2	TGTGCCAGTAGATCATCCGGGGAGCTGTTTTTT	CASRSSGELFF
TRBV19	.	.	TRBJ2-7	TGTGCCAGTAGTGTCGGTGGAGCAGACCTTCCCTACGAGCAGTACTTC	CASSVGGADLPYEQYF
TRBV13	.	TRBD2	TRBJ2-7	TGTGCCAGCAGCTTAGGCCTCAGCGGGAGCGTATACGAGCAGTACTTC	CASSLGLSGSVYEQYF
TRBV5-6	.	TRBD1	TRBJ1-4	TGTGCCAGCAGCGCCGGGACAGGGCTTACAAAACTGTTTTTT	CASSAGTGLTKLFF
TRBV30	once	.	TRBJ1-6	TGTGCCTGGAGTGGACCGGGCTCCTATAATTCACCCCTCCACTTT	CAWSGPGSYNSPLHF
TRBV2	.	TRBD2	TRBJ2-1	TGTGCCAGCACCCGGCGGGAGACCTACAATGAGCAGTTCTTC	CASTRRETYNEQFF
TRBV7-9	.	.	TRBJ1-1	TGTGCCAGCAGCCCTGGACAGACGATTAACACTGAAGCTTTCTTT	CASSPGQTINTEAFF
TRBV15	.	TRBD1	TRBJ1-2	TGTGCCACCAGCGAGACAGGGCCACCTTCTTTCTATGGCTACACCTTC	CATSETGPPSFYGYTF
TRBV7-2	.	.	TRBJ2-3	TGTGCCAGCAGCTTAGTTGCATCAAGGGCCCAAGATACGCAGTATTTT	CASSLVASRAQDTQYF